Listed below are T cell receptor beta chains from one sample, sequenced in a study of cytomegalovirus exposure and HLA in healthy donors. Using immunoSEQ multiplex PCR, the repertoire was profiled, and TCRdb retains in-frame clones only, with some absent. The data show some 65,000 clones, 85% to 95% seen once. The sequencing sample was made of PBMCs. All receptors derive from a man between 18 and 29 years old in good health and CMV-seropositive. The CDR3 runs from the conserved cysteine through the conserved F or W. A D gene is named only where the DNA matches it firmly. The listing skips clone size in some rows; elsewhere it reads once, few, many or a size class.

>TRBD2|-|TRBV4-1|TRBJ2-3
TGCGCCAGCAGCCAAGAAGACGTCAGCGGGAGTACCGATACGCAGTATTTT
CASSQEDVSGSTDTQYF
>TRBD2|-|TRBV9|TRBJ2-3
TGTGCCAGCAGTTCTCTGCAAGGCGGGAGGGATACGCAGTATTTT
CASSSLQGGRDTQYF
>TRBD2|-|TRBV28|TRBJ2-1
TGTGCCAGCAGTTTTTGGCTAGCGGGGCCACAGTTCTTC
CASSFWLAGPQFF
>-|-|TRBV5-5|TRBJ2-7
TGTGCCAGCAGCTTATTCGGAGGATCCTCCTACGAGCAGTACTTC
CASSLFGGSSYEQYF
>TRBD2|-|TRBV29-1|TRBJ2-2
TGCAGCGTTGAGGCTAGCGGGGGGAACACCGGGGAGCTGTTTTTT
CSVEASGGNTGELFF
>-|-|TRBV27|TRBJ2-1
TGTGCCACACATGAGGGCAATGAGCAGTTCTTC
CATHEGNEQFF
>TRBD1|-|TRBV7-9|TRBJ1-1
TGTGCCAGCAGCTTAGGGGGACAGGGGGCGACTGAAGCTTTCTTT
CASSLGGQGATEAFF
>TRBD1|-|TRBV9|TRBJ2-1
TGTGCCAGCAGCCCGGACAGGGAGGTGTGGCAGTTCTTC
CASSPDREVWQFF
>TRBD1|-|TRBV9|TRBJ2-7
TGTGCCAGCAGCCCCACAGGGGTTTCCTACGAGCAGTACTTC
CASSPTGVSYEQYF
>TRBD1|-|TRBV27|TRBJ1-5
TGTGCCAGCAGTTTACAGGGGGAGAATCAGCCCCAGCATTTT
CASSLQGENQPQHF
>TRBD1|-|TRBV11-3|TRBJ2-3
TGTGCCAGCAGCTTACGGGACAGGGGGCGGGTCACTGCAGATACGCAGTATTTT
CASSLRDRGRVTADTQYF
>TRBD2|-|TRBV28|TRBJ2-7
TGTGCCAGCCATGGGGCGGGAGGGCGCTACGAGCAGTACTTC
CASHGAGGRYEQYF
>TRBD2|-|TRBV27|TRBJ2-5
TGTGCCAGCAGTGATATCTTGGCGGGAGGATCTGGAGAGCAGTACTTC
CASSDILAGGSGEQYF
>-|-|TRBV11-2|TRBJ2-7
TGTGCCAGCAGCTTAGCCCAATACGAGCAGTACTTC
CASSLAQYEQYF
>TRBD1|-|TRBV4-2|TRBJ1-1
TGTGCCAGCAGCCAGATACCGGGACAGGGGATCACTGAAGCTTTCTTT
CASSQIPGQGITEAFF
>-|-|TRBV28|TRBJ1-1
TGTGCCAGCAGTTTATGGCGGACTGAAGCTTTCTTT
CASSLWRTEAFF
>-|-|TRBV7-2|TRBJ1-5
TGTGCCAGCAGTCAACAGGGAAATAGCAATCAGCCCCAGCATTTT
CASSQQGNSNQPQHF
>-|once|TRBV9|TRBJ1-2
TGTGCCAGCAGCGTAGACCCTGGTAATCCCAGTGGCCGTGGCTACACCTTC
CASSVDPGNPSGRGYTF
>TRBD2|-|TRBV7-6|TRBJ2-3
TGTGCCAGCAGCTCACTAGGACTAGCGGAATACACAGATACGCAGTATTTT
CASSSLGLAEYTDTQYF